A selection of T cell receptor beta chains follows, all from one sample in a study of blood T cell repertoires in COVID-19. Clones were read by immunoSEQ multiplex PCR, and TCRdb kept only the in-frame ones, dropping some. The sample yields approximately 240,000 clones, roughly 84% seen once. Sequencing input: peripheral blood. The receptors originated from a woman aged 35 to 49 who had recovered from COVID-19. Both conserved end residues are part of each CDR3. A D gene is named only where the DNA matches it firmly. The size field is filled for only some rows; it gives once, few, many or a size class.

cdr3_length	clone_size	j_call	v_call	d_call	cdr3_aa	cdr3_nt
14	.	TRBJ2-7	TRBV18	TRBD1	CASSSVGQGSEQYF	TGTGCCAGCTCATCCGTTGGACAGGGCAGCGAGCAGTACTTC
17	.	TRBJ2-5	TRBV6-6	TRBD2	CASSPGWTSGGQETQYF	TGTGCCAGCAGTCCCGGATGGACTAGCGGGGGCCAAGAGACCCAGTACTTC
13	.	TRBJ1-2	TRBV28	.	CASSLPINYGYTF	TGTGCCAGCAGTTTGCCTATAAACTATGGCTACACCTTC
13	.	TRBJ1-1	TRBV30	.	CAWSVVKATEAFF	TGTGCCTGGAGTGTGGTCAAAGCGACTGAAGCTTTCTTT
15	.	TRBJ1-1	TRBV6-6	.	CASSYGGDMNTEAFF	TGTGCCAGCAGTTACGGGGGGGACATGAACACTGAAGCTTTCTTT
14	.	TRBJ1-2	TRBV6-5	.	CASSPGHQGYGYTF	TGTGCCAGCAGCCCGGGACACCAGGGGTACGGCTACACCTTC
14	.	TRBJ2-3	TRBV19	TRBD2	CASTPSGESDTQYF	TGTGCCAGTACCCCCAGCGGGGAGTCAGATACGCAGTATTTT
15	.	TRBJ1-4	TRBV28	.	CASSSPWATNEKLFF	TGTGCCAGCAGCTCCCCCTGGGCTACTAATGAAAAACTGTTTTTT
17	few	TRBJ1-1	TRBV27	TRBD1	CASSLAGTGWIDTEAFF	TGTGCCAGCAGTTTAGCTGGGACAGGGTGGATCGACACTGAAGCTTTCTTT
13	.	TRBJ2-1	TRBV9	.	CASSVAVVEEQFF	TGTGCCAGCAGCGTAGCGGTCGTTGAGGAGCAGTTCTTC
14	.	TRBJ1-1	TRBV25-1	TRBD1	CASRSDRGHNEAFF	TGTGCCAGCAGGTCCGACAGGGGTCATAATGAAGCTTTCTTT
15	.	TRBJ2-1	TRBV11-3	TRBD1	CASSLTGFIDNEQFF	TGTGCCAGCAGCTTGACAGGGTTTATCGATAATGAGCAGTTCTTC
14	.	TRBJ1-5	TRBV19	TRBD1	CASSTTGGRQPQHF	TGTGCCAGTAGTACGACAGGGGGCCGGCAGCCCCAGCATTTT
16	.	TRBJ2-4	TRBV29-1	.	CSVTVGAGEYKNIQYF	TGCAGCGTTACCGTCGGGGCAGGGGAGTACAAAAACATTCAGTACTTC
15	.	TRBJ2-3	TRBV10-1	TRBD2	CASSERGGRVDTQYF	TGCGCCAGCAGTGAACGGGGGGGCCGGGTAGATACGCAGTATTTT
12	.	TRBJ1-2	TRBV12-3/TRBV12-4	TRBD1	CASSQGAVGYTF	TGTGCCAGCAGTCAGGGGGCGGTCGGCTACACCTTC
15	.	TRBJ2-1	TRBV19	TRBD2	CASSSTSGAHNEQFF	TGTGCCAGTAGTAGCACTAGCGGGGCCCACAATGAGCAGTTCTTC
14	.	TRBJ1-1	TRBV3-1/TRBV3-2	.	CASSQVDFISEAFF	TGTGCCAGCAGCCAAGTGGACTTTATTAGCGAAGCTTTCTTT
14	once	TRBJ2-5	TRBV19	.	CASSTRWYQETQYF	TGTGCCAGTAGTACCCGGTGGTACCAAGAGACCCAGTACTTC
13	.	TRBJ2-5	TRBV7-9	.	CASSKRDQETQYF	TGTGCCAGCAGCAAACGGGACCAAGAGACCCAGTACTTC
14	.	TRBJ1-5	TRBV19	TRBD1	CATSGTGGRQPQHF	TGTGCCACCTCAGGGACAGGGGGACGTCAGCCCCAGCATTTT
12	once	TRBJ2-3	TRBV13	.	CASSSESHTQYF	TGTGCCAGCAGCTCCGAGTCGCATACGCAGTATTTT
15	.	TRBJ2-2	TRBV2	.	CASTGVRISTGELFF	TGTGCCAGCACCGGGGTCCGAATAAGCACCGGGGAGCTGTTTTTT
13	.	TRBJ1-3	TRBV30	.	CAWLQAPGNTIYF	TGTGCCTGGTTGCAGGCGCCGGGAAACACCATATATTTT
18	.	TRBJ2-1	TRBV13	TRBD2	CASSLEGLAGVQNNEQFF	TGTGCCAGCAGCTTAGAAGGACTAGCGGGGGTTCAAAACAATGAGCAGTTCTTC
14	.	TRBJ2-7	TRBV7-8	TRBD1	CASSPGTGVYEQYF	TGTGCCAGCAGCCCGGGGACAGGGGTCTACGAGCAGTACTTC
14	.	TRBJ1-1	TRBV6-5	.	CASSHAAENTEAFF	TGTGCCAGCAGCCACGCGGCTGAGAACACTGAAGCTTTCTTT
14	few	TRBJ1-1	TRBV6-5	.	CASSYRQRNTEAFF	TGTGCCAGCAGTTACCGACAGAGGAACACTGAAGCTTTCTTT
13	.	TRBJ1-4	TRBV29-1	TRBD1	CSGQTGQNEKLFF	TGCAGCGGGCAGACAGGGCAGAATGAAAAACTGTTTTTT
17	.	TRBJ2-6	TRBV5-5	.	CASSPRGSSSGANVLTF	TGTGCCAGCAGCCCCAGGGGCTCCAGCTCTGGGGCCAACGTCCTGACTTTC
19	.	TRBJ2-2	TRBV19	TRBD1	CASSNRWSTRQGNTGELFF	TGTGCCAGTAGCAATAGGTGGAGCACGCGACAGGGGAACACCGGGGAGCTGTTTTTT
13	.	TRBJ1-1	TRBV10-3	.	CAISVGGDTEAFF	TGTGCCATCAGTGTTGGGGGGGACACTGAAGCTTTCTTT